This paragraph covers one T cell receptor beta chain sequence. The antigen is undetermined. The data originate from a study of shared clonotypes between healthy human individuals. General study points: Across subsets, estimated richness was generally greater for naive than for memory populations. Enrolling few donors narrowed the genetic and exposure-history diversity that was represented.

Each sample came from a Caucasian adult donor living in Nashville, Tennessee. Naive CD4+ cells were CD45RA-selected; the remaining cells were memory. The CDR3 spans 13 residues. CDR1 is MNHEY, CDR2 SVGAGI, per germline. V was cut by 4 bases and J by 5 bases, with 10 bases left in between. Measured with immunoSEQ multiplex PCR; TCRdb has only the in-frame clones, and not every one. The sample yields roughly 2.6 million clones, more than 80% seen once. This sequence was found in a man in his late teens or twenties in good health. Material: naive CD4+ T cells sorted from blood. The subset: CD45RA+ positively selected. J is TRBJ2-3 and V is TRBV6-5; D ambiguous. This CDR3 is CASSSRRIDTQYF. DNA for the CDR3: TGTGCCAGCAGTTCGAGACGGATAGATACGCAGTATTTT.